The 3 T cell receptor beta chains in this list originate from one sample, sequenced in a study of T cells in Graves' hyperthyroidism and ophthalmopathy. RNA transcripts provided the source from which TCR beta CDR3 regions were amplified. When the TCR CDR3 underwent first-round RT-PCR, the HTBI primer set was used. One entry per CDR3 protein, called by TCRdb with MiXCR from the multiplex PCR reads. Here the sample spans under 700,000 distinct CDR3 sequences, approximately 15% being singletons. The sequenced sample consisted of blood. These receptors were collected from a woman in her late teens or twenties with Graves' hyperthyroidism.

This clonotype was found many times. The genes are TRBV28 and TRBJ2-7; 14 nucleotides line up with TRBD2. This CDR3 has 14 amino acids. Trimming took 6 bases from V and 9 from J; bases not matched to a gene: 7. Germline values: CDR1 MDHEN, CDR2 SYDVKM. CDR3 loop: CASSPGLAGAGQYF. CDR3 DNA: TGTGCCAGCAGCCCGGGACTAGCGGGAGCTGGGCAGTACTTC. Full variable domain (outside the CDR3, taken from reference TRBV28 and TRBJ2-7): DVKVTQSSRYLVKRTGEKVFLECVQDMDHENMFWYRQDPGLGLRLIYFSYDVKMKEKGDIPEGYSVSREKKERFSLILESASTNQTSMYLCASSPGLAGAGQYFGPGTRLTVT.

The chain uses TRBV6-1 and TRBJ1-5; D ambiguous. Trimming left V 7 bases short and J 6 bases short, with 19 bases between. In germline, CDR1 is MNHNS, CDR2 SASEGT. The length of the CDR3 is 15 residues. The CDR3 loop is CASNSARNSGQPQHF. The DNA for the CDR3 is TGTGCCAGCAATTCCGCTCGAAATTCGGGTCAGCCCCAGCATTTT.

The chain couples TRBV7-9 to TRBJ2-3; a possible D gene is TRBD1 (6 bases). Germline V CDR1 and CDR2: SEHNR, FQNEAQ (reference sequence). Trimming took 4 bases from V and 6 from J, leaving 20 bases between them. This CDR3 contains 16 residues. The DNA for the CDR3 is TGTGCCAGCAGCTCGCCCGGGACACCGAACCCCGATACGCAGTATTTT. Amino acid sequence: CASSSPGTPNPDTQYF.